This T cell receptor (beta chain) is from a study of CD8+ T cells in alopecia areata. Comments on this clone: What it binds is unknown.

Broader study findings: Uncertain still, given a single nonresponder, is whether baseline CD8+ expansion links to response. Among the top 100, expanded CD8+ clones, as well as scalp clonality, were significantly decreased by tofacitinib.

Treatment specified: oral pan-JAK inhibitor, 5-10 mg twice daily. Isolated RNA was reverse transcribed into cDNA used as the sequencing template. Assay: immunoSEQ multiplex PCR; the TCRdb copy retains only in-frame clones and omits some. The data contain over 120,000 clones, about 51% of them singletons. Trimming left V 5 bases short and J 3 bases short, with 3 bases between. The CDR3 runs to 11 residues. CDR1 is SNHLY and CDR2 is FYNNEI in the germline V gene. This clonotype was obtained from a human donor with alopecia areata. The sequencing used CD8+ T cells sorted from blood, collected at week 4, from a patient treated with tofacitinib. The V and J genes are TRBV2 and TRBJ2-3; D call uncertain. CDR3 DNA: TGTGCCAGCAGTCTTACAGATACGCAGTATTTT. Protein product: CASSLTDTQYF.